The text below deals with one TCR beta chain. This clone has a single count. The specificity of this receptor is unknown. Nothing much larger sits one base from this clone, and base qualities are not available. This entry comes from a study of high-grade serous ovarian cancer treatment subgroups (dated by TCRdb to about 2021). Background for the entire study: A mean of roughly 15,000 reads and 7,500 or so unique TCR beta rearrangements per sample was generated by sequencing. Under a laparoscopic triage algorithm, patients with high-grade serous ovarian cancer were grouped by complete gross resection or by neoadjuvant chemotherapy response, and the study profiled the TCR beta repertoires of these patients. A cohort of 30 patients was included: roughly ten with no residual disease after primary surgery (R0), roughly ten who were excellent NACT responders, and roughly ten who were poor NACT responders. One primary tumor sample and two metastatic tumor samples were collected from each patient, for a total of approximately 98 samples.

Summary of the overall study and its limitations: Neoantigen level correlated positively with TCR clonal relatedness, and copy number variation and mutation load from whole-genome sequencing showed a positive trend with TCR clonal relatedness. Spatial information was not captured by bulk tumor TCR sequencing, so insight into HGSC tumor complexity and diversity was limited. The TCR repertoire analyses centered on CDR3, and CDR1 and CDR2 were not analyzed. Repertoire similarity ranging from roughly 0.1 to 0.79 was observed between tumors from the same patient, whereas almost no similarity was observed between different patients.

Tumor samples were obtained before definitive surgery or chemotherapy. Genomic DNA was extracted by the MD Anderson Biospecimen Extraction Resource, and TCR sequencing was done by the MD Anderson Cancer Genomics Laboratory. The approximately 98 tumor samples underwent high-throughput TCR profiling using ImmunoSEQ. Per the source publication's procedure: To measure repertoire diversity, the metrics used were richness (unique productive sequences), clonality, evenness and relatedness, and the Bhattacharyya coefficient was used to assess similarity between samples. A sensitivity analysis that removed TCRs with fewer than two reads produced consistent conclusions. TCRdb took over this immuneACCESS table, retaining in-frame rearrangements with V and J assigned. Such tables are incomplete; in checked studies, under half of the missing clones stem from an unresolved V gene, and the remainder is unexplained. V and J calls and clone size come straight from that table; D and trimming were deduced from the DNA. In all, the sample holds 10,000 to 15,000 clones, and 88% of those were seen once. Of the sample, under 3% falls within the top ten clones.

The CDR3 contains 14 residues, cysteine and phenylalanine counted. Just CDR3 DNA is preserved here, 42 bases in frame from base 1. This receptor chain uses TRBV21-1 and TRBJ1-6. TRBV21-1 is marked as a pseudogene. The source of this sequence is a human donor with high-grade serous ovarian cancer. The sample comprised tumor tissue. The CDR3 reads as follows: CASSSGGVCSPLHF. The base sequence is TGTGCCAGCAGCTCTGGAGGGGTTTGTTCACCCCTCCACTTT.